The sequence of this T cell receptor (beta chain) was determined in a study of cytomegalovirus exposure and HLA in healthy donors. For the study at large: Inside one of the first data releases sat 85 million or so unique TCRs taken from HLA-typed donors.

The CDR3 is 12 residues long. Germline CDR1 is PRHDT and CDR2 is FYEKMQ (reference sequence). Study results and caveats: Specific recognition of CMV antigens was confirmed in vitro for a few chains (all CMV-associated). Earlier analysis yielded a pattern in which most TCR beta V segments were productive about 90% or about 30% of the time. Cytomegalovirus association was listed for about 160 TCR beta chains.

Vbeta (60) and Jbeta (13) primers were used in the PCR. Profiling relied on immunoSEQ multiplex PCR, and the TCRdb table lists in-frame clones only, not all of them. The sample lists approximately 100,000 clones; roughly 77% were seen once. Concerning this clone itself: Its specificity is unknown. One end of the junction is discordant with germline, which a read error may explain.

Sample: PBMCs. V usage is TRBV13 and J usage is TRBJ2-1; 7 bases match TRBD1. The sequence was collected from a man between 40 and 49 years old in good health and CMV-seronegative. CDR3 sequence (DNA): TGTGCCAGCAGCCCTCTGAGGGGGCCCCCCATCTTC. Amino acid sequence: CASSPLRGPPIF.